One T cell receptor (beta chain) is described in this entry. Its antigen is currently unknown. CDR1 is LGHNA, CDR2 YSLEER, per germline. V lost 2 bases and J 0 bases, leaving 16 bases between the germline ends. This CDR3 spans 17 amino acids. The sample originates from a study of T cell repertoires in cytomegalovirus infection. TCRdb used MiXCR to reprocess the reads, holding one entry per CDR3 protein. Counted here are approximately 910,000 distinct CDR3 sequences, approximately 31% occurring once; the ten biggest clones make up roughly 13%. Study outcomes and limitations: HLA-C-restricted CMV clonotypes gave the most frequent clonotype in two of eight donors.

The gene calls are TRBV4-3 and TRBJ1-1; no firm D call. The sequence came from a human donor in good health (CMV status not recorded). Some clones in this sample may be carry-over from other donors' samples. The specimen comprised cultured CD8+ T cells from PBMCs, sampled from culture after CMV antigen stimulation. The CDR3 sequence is CASSQKDPGYLNTEAFF. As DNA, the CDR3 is TGCGCCAGCAGCCAAAAAGACCCGGGATACCTGAACACTGAAGCTTTCTTT.